This TCR beta chain emerged from a study of cytomegalovirus exposure and HLA in healthy donors (dated by TCRdb to about 2017). Study-wide context: According to a later analysis, one platform produced both the 120 validation repertoires and the 670 or so repertoires of the first cohort. To predict cytomegalovirus infection status, the study brought together high-throughput TCR immunosequencing, statistical association of individual TCRs with disease status, and machine learning. The aim of the study was to test whether cataloging public T cell receptors could identify signatures of past pathogen exposure. Along with the roughly 670-subject first cohort, a separate validation cohort of over a hundred different subjects was used. Results the study describes overall, beyond this receptor: In vitro tests confirmed that three of the cytomegalovirus-associated TCR beta chains recognize cytomegalovirus antigens. Across donors, most TCR sequences were observed very rarely, whereas some public TCRs were present in many individuals. A later analysis lacked HLA typing for the validation cohort, so it scored co-occurrence in that cohort across all 120 or so repertoires. In both the original and validation cohorts, the classifier was reported to diagnose cytomegalovirus status with high specificity and sensitivity. According to the authors, the approach could potentially be generalized to other disease states and immunological phenotypes. The study gave a list of roughly 150 TCR beta chains associated with cytomegalovirus. Subsequent analysis determined that TCRs grouped into clusters in the first cohort also showed a tendency toward co-occurrence across the 120 validation repertoires, and 85% to 95% of cluster scores exceeded 0.

The method was the immunoSEQ multiplex PCR assay. Per the source publication's procedure: A statistical classification framework was developed to diagnose cytomegalovirus status using the catalog of TCR beta chain sequences. The clones in this table, taken by TCRdb from immuneACCESS, are in-frame only. Not every clone is retained; where verified, under half of the shortfall comes from an unresolved V gene, and the cause of the rest is unknown. The V and J calls and clone size come from that table; D and trimming were worked out from the DNA. This sample holds 150,000 to 200,000 clones; about 85% were observed only once. The ten biggest clones cover about 15% of the sample. Deletion took 0 bases off V and 6 bases off J, with a span of 15 bases between the germline ends. The CDR3 sequence holds 16 residues, the cysteine and phenylalanine included. The CDR3 DNA has 48 bases and is translated from base 1. Looking up the germline V gene yields CDR1 MNHEY and CDR2 SVGAGI.

Remarks on this clone: Which antigen it targets is not known. Within one base of it there is no much larger clone, and no base qualities were kept.

Separate from the roughly 650-subject first cohort, the validation cohort of 95 to 150 subjects was the group to which the donors belonged. The chain uses TRBV6-5 and TRBJ2-1; TRBD2 is perhaps the D gene, given 5 matching bases. This TCR derives from a man between 18 and 35 years old in good health and CMV-seropositive. Sequenced: PBMCs. The sequenced DNA is TGTGCCAGCAGTTACTCGCCGCTAGCCCGTCTCAATGAGCAGTTCTTC. Translated, this gives CASSYSPLARLNEQFF.